The 25 T cell receptor beta chains listed next were all sequenced from one sample in a study of blood T cell repertoires in COVID-19. Sequencing used immunoSEQ multiplex PCR; TCRdb keeps in-frame clones, though not all of them. The sample shows roughly 160,000 clones, about 85% of them seen only once. Sequenced sample: PBMCs or T cells enriched from blood (not recorded which). The receptors shown here come from a woman aged 40 to 49 with acute COVID-19.

The CDR3 loop reads CASTPTGMGAEAFF. The CDR3 coding sequence is TGTGCCAGCACGCCGACAGGAATGGGCGCTGAAGCTTTCTTT. V is TRBV6-5 and J is TRBJ1-1; tentatively, D is TRBD1 (6 bases). The ends were cut back, 7 bases at V and 6 bases at J, with 18 bases in the middle. CDR1 is MNHEY and CDR2 is SVGAGI in the germline V gene. The length of the CDR3 is 14 residues.

The chain employs TRBV4-2 and TRBJ2-3, with 7 bases aligning to TRBD2. V lost 0 bases and J lost 7; bases outside the gene matches: 10. Germline CDR1 reads LGHNA; CDR2 reads YNFKEQ. The CDR3 loop spans 16 amino acids. The chain's CDR3 is CASSQERVAGLNTQYF. DNA of the CDR3: TGTGCCAGCAGCCAAGAGAGGGTAGCGGGCCTAAATACGCAGTATTTT.

The V and J genes are TRBV5-1 and TRBJ2-4, with TRBD1 identical over 7 bases. CDR1 is SGHRS, CDR2 YFSETQ, per germline. CDR3 size: 18 residues. V lost 4 bases, J lost 1 base, and 14 bases stayed unmatched. Here the CDR3 reads CASSLGVTGDDAKNIQYF. The CDR3 nucleotides read TGCGCCAGCAGCCTGGGAGTTACAGGGGATGACGCCAAAAACATTCAGTACTTC.

This sequence joins TRBV12-5 and TRBJ2-1, with D possibly matching TRBD1 (5 bases). Between the trimmed V and J ends, which lost 1 base and 10 bases, there was a span of 14 bases. The CDR3 totals 14 residues. CDR1 is LGHNT and CDR2 is FRNRAP in the germline V gene. CDR3 region: CASGLALTGREQFF. The DNA for the CDR3 is TGTGCTAGTGGTTTGGCTTTAACAGGCCGGGAGCAGTTCTTC.

The chain recombines TRBV11-2 with TRBJ1-1, with D possibly being TRBD1 (5 bases). From germline, CDR1 is SGHAT and CDR2 FQNNGV. This CDR3 has 14 residues. V was trimmed by 7 bases and J by 0 bases, leaving 12 bases between them. Here the CDR3 DNA reads TGTGCCAGCATCATACAGGATGTGAACACTGAAGCTTTCTTT. Translated, it gives CASIIQDVNTEAFF.

V usage is TRBV29-1 and J usage is TRBJ2-5; 16 bases match TRBD2. CDR3 length: 19 residues. J was trimmed by 5 bases and V by 0 bases; bases with no gene match: 12. In germline, CDR1 is SQVTM, CDR2 ANQGSEA. The CDR3 here is CSVEDQFGTSGRAGETQYF. CDR3 sequence (DNA): TGCAGCGTTGAAGATCAGTTCGGGACTAGCGGGAGGGCTGGGGAGACCCAGTACTTC.

This chain uses TRBV29-1 with TRBJ2-3; 14 bases map to TRBD2. The CDR3 extends over 14 amino acids. The V gene's germline CDR1 is SQVTM and CDR2 ANQGSEA. This chain's CDR3 is CSAGLAGVVDTQYF. The CDR3 DNA sequence: TGCAGTGCGGGACTAGCGGGAGTGGTAGATACGCAGTATTTT.

This clone was found a few times. The chain joins TRBV19 to TRBJ1-5, with D perhaps TRBD1 (5 bases). The CDR3 loop spans 14 amino acids. Per the germline V gene, CDR1 is LNHDA and CDR2 is SQIVND (reference sequence). V lost 6 bases, J lost 2 bases, and 11 bases lay in between. The CDR3 DNA sequence: TGTGCCAGTAGAAACGGGGGAGGCAATCAGCCCCAGCATTTT. Protein sequence: CASRNGGGNQPQHF.

This rearrangement joins TRBV9 to TRBJ2-7, with 7 positions matching TRBD2. This CDR3 has 14 residues. Germline V gene sequence: CDR1 SGDLS, CDR2 YYNGEE. Unmatched junction bases numbered 14, after V lost 8 bases and J lost 6 bases. CDR3 in DNA: TGTGCCAGGAAGCCGCCCGGGACTAACTCCGAGCAGTACTTC. Encoded protein: CARKPPGTNSEQYF.

There are a few counts of this clone. The V and J genes are TRBV9 and TRBJ2-1, with D unresolved. The CDR3 extends over 15 amino acids. Looked up from germline, CDR1 is SGDLS and CDR2 is YYNGEE. Trimming pared 0 bases from V and 5 bases from J, leaving 12 bases between. As DNA, the CDR3 is TGTGCCAGCAGCGTAGCCCACCTTCGGGACAATGAGCAGTTCTTC. Translated: CASSVAHLRDNEQFF. The full variable domain, its missing parts supplied by reference TRBV9 and TRBJ2-1, is DSGVTQTPKHLITATGQRVTLRCSPRSGDLSVYWYQQSLDQGLQFLIQYYNGEERAKGNILERFSAQQFPDLHSELNLSSLELGDSALYFCASSVAHLRDNEQFFGPGTRLTVL.

The chain carries TRBV10-3 and TRBJ1-1; perhaps TRBD1 as D (5 bases). The CDR3 spans 15 residues. CDR1 and CDR2 (germline): ENHRY, SYGVKD. V was trimmed by 0 bases and J by 1 base, leaving 9 bases between them. CDR3 region: CAISESSGANTEAFF. The CDR3, as DNA: TGTGCCATCAGTGAGTCAAGCGGGGCGAACACTGAAGCTTTCTTT.

In the case of this clone: An end of the junction differs from the germline gene, which may be a read error. This chain uses TRBV27 with TRBJ1-2, with D perhaps matching TRBD1 (6 bases). The CDR3 contains 15 residues. CDR1 is MNHEY, CDR2 SMNVEV, per germline (reference sequence). The CDR3 reads CASRLLNRDTNGYTF. The CDR3 DNA sequence: TGTGCCAGCAGGTTATTAAACCGGGACACAAATGGCTACACCTTC.

The chain couples TRBV6-6 to TRBJ1-4; 8 bases map to TRBD1. CDR1 MNHNY and CDR2 SVGAGI come from the germline V gene (reference sequence). J lost 17 bases, V lost 6 bases, and 20 bases had no gene match. This CDR3 comprises 15 residues. The CDR3 DNA reads TGTGCCAGCAGCTCCGGGACAGGCGGTATCGGGGGTCTTTTTTTT. Translating gives CASSSGTGGIGGLFF.

The rearrangement uses TRBV5-4 and TRBJ2-6; 7 bases fit TRBD2. This CDR3 spans 18 amino acids. Germline loops: CDR1 SGHNT, CDR2 YYREEE (reference sequence). The ends lost 0 bases at V and 1 base at J; junction bases unmatched: 7. For the CDR3, the DNA is TGTGCCAGCAGCTTGGACCCCGGCGGGAGATCTGGGGCCAACGTCCTGACTTTC. Encoded protein: CASSLDPGGRSGANVLTF. The full variable domain, completed using reference TRBV5-4 and TRBJ2-6, is ETGVTQSPTHLIKTRGQQVTLRCSSQSGHNTVSWYQQALGQGPQFIFQYYREEENGRGNFPPRFSGLQFPNYSSELNVNALELDDSALYLCASSLDPGGRSGANVLTFGAGSRLTVL.

The chain is built from TRBV29-1 and TRBJ1-1, with TRBD1 as a possible D gene (6 bases). V was clipped by 3 bases and J by 5 bases, with 10 bases between them. From germline, CDR1 is SQVTM and CDR2 ANQGSEA. CDR3 length equals 12 residues. Here the CDR3 DNA reads TGCAGCGTTGACACAGGGCTGACTGAAGCTTTCTTT. Its translation: CSVDTGLTEAFF.

The chain links TRBV28 to TRBJ1-1; 7 nucleotides match TRBD1. Losses at the gene ends were 5 bases for V and 0 bases for J; bases not matched to a gene: 6. Germline CDR1 is MDHEN and CDR2 is SYDVKM. The CDR3 sequence is 15 residues long. In DNA, the CDR3 is TGTGCCAGCAGTACGGGACAGATGATGAACACTGAAGCTTTCTTT. It codes for CASSTGQMMNTEAFF.

The V and J genes are TRBV3-1 (or the pseudogene TRBV3-2) and TRBJ2-7; no clear D gene. The V gene lost 4 bases and the J gene lost 0 bases, with 7 bases spanning the gap. This CDR3 region has 13 residues. Germline-derived CDR1 and CDR2 are LGHDT and YNNKEL (reference sequence). CDR3 DNA sequence: TGTGCCAGCAGCCCAGTCCCCTCCTACGAGCAGTACTTC. It is translated as CASSPVPSYEQYF.

There are a few counts of this clone. The chain is built from TRBV11-2 and TRBJ2-1, with TRBD2 matching over 8 bases. Germline V lookup: CDR1 SGHAT, CDR2 FQNNGV. Unmatched junction bases numbered 11, after V lost 2 bases and J lost 8 bases. This CDR3 spans 16 amino acids. CDR3 residues: CASSLRGREASHEQFF. The CDR3 DNA reads TGTGCCAGCAGCTTACGAGGGCGGGAGGCCTCACATGAGCAGTTCTTC.

This chain joins TRBV9 and TRBJ1-3; TRBD1 matches 7 bases. The ends lost 0 bases at V and 4 bases at J; junction bases unmatched: 7. The germline gives CDR1 SGDLS, CDR2 YYNGEE. CDR3 length equals 16 residues. The CDR3 is CASSVDEGANGNTIYF. CDR3 nucleotide sequence: TGTGCCAGCAGCGTAGACGAGGGGGCTAACGGAAACACCATATATTTT.

The V gene is TRBV23-1, the J gene TRBJ2-5, with D maybe TRBD1 (5 bases). TRBV23-1 has ORF status, its function being uncertain. Trimming pared 6 bases from V and 5 bases from J, leaving 19 bases between. The CDR3 is made up of 15 amino acids. CDR3 sequence reads: CASRTGEDPTETQYF. CDR3 sequence (DNA): TGCGCCAGCAGAACAGGTGAGGACCCGACGGAGACCCAGTACTTC.

The chain joins TRBV10-3 to TRBJ2-7; 7 bases are shared with TRBD2. V lost 6 bases and J lost 6; bases outside the gene matches: 5. Germline V gene data show CDR1 as ENHRY and CDR2 as SYGVKD. The length of the CDR3 is 12 residues. Here the CDR3 DNA reads TGTGCCATCAGGGGGACTACCGCCGAGCAGTACTTC. This encodes CAIRGTTAEQYF.

V and J are TRBV11-2 and TRBJ1-6; D unresolved. There are 15 residues in the CDR3. CDR1 is SGHAT and CDR2 is FQNNGV in the germline V gene. V dropped 5 bases and J dropped 10 bases, with 18 bases sitting between them. In DNA form, the CDR3 reads TGTGCCAGCAGCCTCGGTTGGCAGCGTTTCTCACCCCTCCACTTT. It translates to CASSLGWQRFSPLHF.

The rearrangement links TRBV9 to TRBJ2-1, with D possibly being TRBD2 (6 bases). The CDR3 extends over 15 amino acids. Germline V gene lookup returns CDR1 SGDLS and CDR2 YYNGEE. Trimming removed 5 bases at V and 5 bases at J, with 17 bases between. The DNA for the CDR3 is TGTGCCAGCAGTGTCGTTTCGGGAGCCGACAATGAGCAGTTCTTC. This encodes CASSVVSGADNEQFF.

The rearrangement uses TRBV6-1 and TRBJ1-5; no firm D call. The CDR3 consists of 13 residues. From germline, CDR1 is MNHNS and CDR2 SASEGT. The V end lost 2 bases, the J end lost 6 bases, and 8 bases lay between the germline ends. This CDR3 reads CASSEQEGQPQHF. The CDR3 DNA reads as TGTGCCAGCAGTGAACAAGAGGGTCAGCCCCAGCATTTT.

This clone showed up just once. This sequence joins TRBV19 and TRBJ2-6; TRBD1 is a possible D gene (6 bases). The CDR3 sequence is 16 residues long. CDR1 and CDR2 from the germline V gene are LNHDA and SQIVND (reference sequence). Trimming shortened V by 0 bases and J by 4 bases, and 10 bases separated the two germline ends. For the CDR3, the DNA is TGTGCCAGTAGTATAGATGGGGGCTCAGGGGCCAACGTCCTGACTTTC. It codes for CASSIDGGSGANVLTF.